Listed below are T cell receptor beta chains from one sample, sequenced in a study of metastatic and nonmetastatic thyroid tumors. TCRdb reprocessed the PCR reads using MiXCR. The table has approximately 7,400 clones, under 35% seen once. Sequencing used adjacent normal tissue. Receptors originate from a female donor with papillary thyroid cancer or a benign thyroid nodule (not recorded which). Some clones in this sample may be carry-over from other donors' samples. Both conserved end residues are trimmed from each CDR3.

TRBV5-1	TRBJ1-1	ASSLVGVGNTEAF
TRBV12-3/TRBV12-4	TRBJ2-7	ASSSPSDNSDYEQY
TRBV20-1	TRBJ2-7	SAATTGYEQY
TRBV25-1	TRBJ2-7	ASSADRGAYEQY
TRBV20-1	TRBJ2-3	SAVDRGVPTDTQY
TRBV15	TRBJ2-6	ATSRVEGTGANVLT
TRBV19	TRBJ1-5	ASSTTKNQPQH
TRBV6-2/TRBV6-3	TRBJ2-3	ASSYSEHQGGAQY
TRBV4-1	TRBJ1-5	ASSQVTGSNQPQH
TRBV6-2/TRBV6-3	TRBJ1-5	ASRTRDRPNSNQPQH
TRBV15	TRBJ2-7	ATSRDLTGRDEQY
TRBV11-2	TRBJ2-1	ASSPRGLTYNEQF
TRBV5-1	TRBJ2-7	ASSLEGQGIHEQY
TRBV6-2/TRBV6-3	TRBJ1-2	ASSPTRDGYT
TRBV6-2/TRBV6-3	TRBJ2-7	ASSYPRIPGLDSYEQY
TRBV6-4	TRBJ2-2	ASSDRDTGELF
TRBV19	TRBJ1-1	AAGPLGQLNTEAF
TRBV6-9	TRBJ2-5	ARSDSGGSVGETLY
TRBV11-2	TRBJ2-7	ASSLEGWDRSSYEQY
TRBV5-1	TRBJ1-1	ASSFQGANTEAF
TRBV5-1	TRBJ1-1	ASSRDANTEAF
TRBV9	TRBJ2-1	ASSVEGSYNEQF
TRBV20-1	TRBJ2-7	SAPYLAGAYEQY
TRBV7-2	TRBJ1-1	ASSLKGALNTEAF
TRBV27	TRBJ2-7	ASSLSGFGSYEQY
TRBV6-1	TRBJ2-6	ASRELRTVFSGANVLN
TRBV6-6	TRBJ2-7	ASSYSRTAGGNNEQY
TRBV20-1	TRBJ1-6	SALLGQGSSCNSPLH
TRBV12-3/TRBV12-4	TRBJ1-1	ASSLDRGGNTEAF
TRBV5-1	TRBJ2-1	ASSSNPGGRHNEQF
TRBV12-3/TRBV12-4	TRBJ2-3	ASSSGGDTQY
TRBV2	TRBJ1-4	ASSAVGNDSEKLF